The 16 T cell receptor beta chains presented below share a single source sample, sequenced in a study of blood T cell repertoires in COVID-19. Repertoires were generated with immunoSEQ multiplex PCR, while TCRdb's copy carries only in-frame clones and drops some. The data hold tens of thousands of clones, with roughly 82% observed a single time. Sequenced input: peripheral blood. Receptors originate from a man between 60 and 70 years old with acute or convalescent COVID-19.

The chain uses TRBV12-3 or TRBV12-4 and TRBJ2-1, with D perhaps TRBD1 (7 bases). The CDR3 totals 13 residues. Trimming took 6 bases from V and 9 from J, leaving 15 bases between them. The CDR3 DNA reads TGTGCCAGCAGCCCCAACAGGGGAGGTGAGCAGTTCTTC. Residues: CASSPNRGGEQFF.

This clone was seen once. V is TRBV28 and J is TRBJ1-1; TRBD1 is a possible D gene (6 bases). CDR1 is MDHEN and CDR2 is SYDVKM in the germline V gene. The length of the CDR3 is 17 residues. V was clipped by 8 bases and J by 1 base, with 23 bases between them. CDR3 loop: CASPPYSHRATNTEAFF. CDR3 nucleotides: TGTGCCAGCCCGCCTTACTCTCACAGGGCGACGAACACTGAAGCTTTCTTT. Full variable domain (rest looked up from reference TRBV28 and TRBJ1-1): DVKVTQSSRYLVKRTGEKVFLECVQDMDHENMFWYRQDPGLGLRLIYFSYDVKMKEKGDIPEGYSVSREKKERFSLILESASTNQTSMYLCASPPYSHRATNTEAFFGQGTRLTVV.

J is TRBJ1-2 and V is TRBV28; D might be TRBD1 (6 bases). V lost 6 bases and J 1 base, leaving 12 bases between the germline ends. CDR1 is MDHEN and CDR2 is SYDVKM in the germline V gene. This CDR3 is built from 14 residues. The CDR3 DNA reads TGTGCCAGCAGCACCGAGGGGGTTAACTATGGCTACACCTTC. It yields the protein CASSTEGVNYGYTF.

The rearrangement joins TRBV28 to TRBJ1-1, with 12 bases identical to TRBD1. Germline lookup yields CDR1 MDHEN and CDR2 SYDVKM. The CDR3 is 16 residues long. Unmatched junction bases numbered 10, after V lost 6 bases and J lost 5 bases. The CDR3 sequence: CASRSRDRGPWTEAFF. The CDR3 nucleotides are TGTGCCAGCAGATCCCGGGACAGGGGGCCTTGGACTGAAGCTTTCTTT.

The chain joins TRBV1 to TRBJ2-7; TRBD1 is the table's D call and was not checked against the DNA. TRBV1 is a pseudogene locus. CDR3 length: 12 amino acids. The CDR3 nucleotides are TGCACCAGCAGCCAGCACAGGATTGGGCAGTACGTC. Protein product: CTSSQHRIGQYV.

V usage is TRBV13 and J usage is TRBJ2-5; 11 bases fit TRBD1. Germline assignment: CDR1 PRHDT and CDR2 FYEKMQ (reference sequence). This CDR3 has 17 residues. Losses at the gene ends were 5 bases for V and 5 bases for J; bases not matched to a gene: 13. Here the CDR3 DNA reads TGTGCCAGCAGCCTTACCGGGACAGGGGGAGGCGGTGAGACCCAGTACTTC. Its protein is CASSLTGTGGGGETQYF.

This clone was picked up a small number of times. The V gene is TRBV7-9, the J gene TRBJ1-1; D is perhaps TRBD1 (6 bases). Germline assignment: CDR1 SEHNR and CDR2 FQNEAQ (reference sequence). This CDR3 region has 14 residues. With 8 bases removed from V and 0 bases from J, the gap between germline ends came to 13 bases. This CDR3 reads CASVGQIMNTEAFF. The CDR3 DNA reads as TGTGCCAGCGTTGGACAGATCATGAACACTGAAGCTTTCTTT.

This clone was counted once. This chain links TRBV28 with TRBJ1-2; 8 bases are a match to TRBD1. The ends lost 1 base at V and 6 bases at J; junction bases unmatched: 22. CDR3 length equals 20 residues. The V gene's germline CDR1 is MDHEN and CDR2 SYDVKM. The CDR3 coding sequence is TGTGCCAGCAGTTTATCGCGGAGGGGGGACCCGGGACAGGAATCCAATGGCTACACCTTC. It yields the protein CASSLSRRGDPGQESNGYTF.

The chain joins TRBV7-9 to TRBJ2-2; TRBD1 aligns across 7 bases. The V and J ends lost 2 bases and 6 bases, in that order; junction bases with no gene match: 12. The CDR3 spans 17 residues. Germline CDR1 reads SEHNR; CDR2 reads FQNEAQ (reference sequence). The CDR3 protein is CASSLTPWTGRAGELFF. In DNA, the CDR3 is TGTGCCAGCAGCTTAACCCCCTGGACAGGAAGAGCCGGGGAGCTGTTTTTT.

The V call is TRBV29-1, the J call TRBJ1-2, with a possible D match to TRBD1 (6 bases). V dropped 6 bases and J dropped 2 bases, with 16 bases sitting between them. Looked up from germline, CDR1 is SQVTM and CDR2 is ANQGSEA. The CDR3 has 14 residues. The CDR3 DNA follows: TGCAGCGTGATCCGGGACACAGAAAACTATGGCTACACCTTC. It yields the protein CSVIRDTENYGYTF. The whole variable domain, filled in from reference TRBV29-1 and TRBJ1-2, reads SAVISQKPSRDICQRGTSLTIQCQVDSQVTMMFWYRQQPGQSLTLIATANQGSEATYESGFVIDKFPISRPNLTFSTLTVSNMSPEDSSIYLCSVIRDTENYGYTFGSGTRLTVV.

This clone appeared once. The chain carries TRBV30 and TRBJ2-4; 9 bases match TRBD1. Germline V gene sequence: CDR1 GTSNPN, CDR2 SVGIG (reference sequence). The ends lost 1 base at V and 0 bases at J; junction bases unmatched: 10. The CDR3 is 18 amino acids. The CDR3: CAWSETDRGRLAKNIQYF. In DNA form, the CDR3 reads TGTGCCTGGAGTGAAACGGACAGGGGACGACTAGCCAAAAACATTCAGTACTTC.

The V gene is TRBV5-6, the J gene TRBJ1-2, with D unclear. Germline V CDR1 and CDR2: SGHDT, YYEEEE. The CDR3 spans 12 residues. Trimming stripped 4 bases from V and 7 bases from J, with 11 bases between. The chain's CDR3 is CASSRSRFGYTF. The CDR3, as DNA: TGTGCCAGCAGCCGGTCGAGGTTTGGCTACACCTTC.

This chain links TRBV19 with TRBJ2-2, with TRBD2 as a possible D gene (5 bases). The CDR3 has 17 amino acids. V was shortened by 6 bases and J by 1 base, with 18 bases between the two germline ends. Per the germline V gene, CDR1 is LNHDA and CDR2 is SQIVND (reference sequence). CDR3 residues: CASSTTGNLLNTGELFF. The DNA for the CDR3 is TGTGCCAGTAGCACCACGGGGAACCTTTTGAACACCGGGGAGCTGTTTTTT.

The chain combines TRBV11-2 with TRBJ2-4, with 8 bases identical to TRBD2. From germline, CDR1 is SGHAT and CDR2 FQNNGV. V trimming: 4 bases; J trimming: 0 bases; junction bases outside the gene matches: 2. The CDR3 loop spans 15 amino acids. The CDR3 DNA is TGTGCCAGCAGCTATAGCGGGGTAGCCAAAAACATTCAGTACTTC. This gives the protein CASSYSGVAKNIQYF. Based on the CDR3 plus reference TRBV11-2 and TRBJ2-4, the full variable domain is EAGVAQSPRYKIIEKRQSVAFWCNPISGHATLYWYQQILGQGPKLLIQFQNNGVVDDSQLPKDRFSAERLKGVDSTLKIQPAKLEDSAVYLCASSYSGVAKNIQYFGAGTRLSVL.

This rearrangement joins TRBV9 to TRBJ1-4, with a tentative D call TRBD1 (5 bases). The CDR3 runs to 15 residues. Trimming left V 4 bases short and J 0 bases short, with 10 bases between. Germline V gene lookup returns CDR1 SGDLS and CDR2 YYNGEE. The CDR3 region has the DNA TGTGCCAGCAGCCTCAGACAGACAACTAATGAAAAACTGTTTTTT. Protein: CASSLRQTTNEKLFF.

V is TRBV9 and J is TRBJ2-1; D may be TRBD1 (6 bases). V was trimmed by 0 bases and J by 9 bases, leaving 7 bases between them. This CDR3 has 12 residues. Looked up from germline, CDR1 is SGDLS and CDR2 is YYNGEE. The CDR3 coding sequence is TGTGCCAGCAGCGTAGTCAGGGGTGAGCAGTTCTTC. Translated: CASSVVRGEQFF.